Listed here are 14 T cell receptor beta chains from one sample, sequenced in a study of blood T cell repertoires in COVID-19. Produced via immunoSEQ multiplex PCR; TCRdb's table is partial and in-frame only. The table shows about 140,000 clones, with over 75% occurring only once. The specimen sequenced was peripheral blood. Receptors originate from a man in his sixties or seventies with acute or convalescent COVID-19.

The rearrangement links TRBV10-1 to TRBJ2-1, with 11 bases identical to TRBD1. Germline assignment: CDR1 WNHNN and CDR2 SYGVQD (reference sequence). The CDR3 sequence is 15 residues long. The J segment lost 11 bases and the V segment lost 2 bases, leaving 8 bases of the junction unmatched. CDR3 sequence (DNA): TGCGCCAGCAGTGAGGCCGGACAGGGGGCTCAAAAGCAGTTCTTC. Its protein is CASSEAGQGAQKQFF.

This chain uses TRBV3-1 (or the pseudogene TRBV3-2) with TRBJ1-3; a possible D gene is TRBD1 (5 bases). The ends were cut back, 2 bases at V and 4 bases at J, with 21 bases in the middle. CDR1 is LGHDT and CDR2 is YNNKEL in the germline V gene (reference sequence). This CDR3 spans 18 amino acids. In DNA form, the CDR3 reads TGTGCCAGCAGCCAACTTAATATACAGCGGGGCTCCGGAAACACCATATATTTT. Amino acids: CASSQLNIQRGSGNTIYF.

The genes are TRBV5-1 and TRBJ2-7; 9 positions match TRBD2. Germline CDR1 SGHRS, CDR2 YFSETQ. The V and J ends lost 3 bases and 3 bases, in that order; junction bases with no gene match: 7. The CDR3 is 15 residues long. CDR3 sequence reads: CASSSQTSGNYEQYF. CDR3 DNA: TGCGCCAGCAGCTCGCAGACTAGCGGAAACTACGAGCAGTACTTC.

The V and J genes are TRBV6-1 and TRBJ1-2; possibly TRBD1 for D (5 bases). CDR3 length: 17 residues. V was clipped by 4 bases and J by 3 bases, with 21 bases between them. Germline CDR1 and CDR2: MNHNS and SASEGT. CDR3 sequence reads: CASSGGNLGPLDYGYTF. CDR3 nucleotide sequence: TGTGCCAGCAGTGGCGGGAATTTGGGGCCCTTGGACTATGGCTACACCTTC.

The CDR3 DNA follows: TGTGCCAGCAGTGAAGATCAGGCGTCAGATGGTTCACCCCTCCACTTT. Its translation is CASSEDQASDGSPLHF. The chain has TRBV6-1 and TRBJ1-6; D gene uncertain. The germline gives CDR1 MNHNS, CDR2 SASEGT. V lost 1 base, J lost 9 bases, and 16 bases lay in between. The CDR3 has 16 amino acids.

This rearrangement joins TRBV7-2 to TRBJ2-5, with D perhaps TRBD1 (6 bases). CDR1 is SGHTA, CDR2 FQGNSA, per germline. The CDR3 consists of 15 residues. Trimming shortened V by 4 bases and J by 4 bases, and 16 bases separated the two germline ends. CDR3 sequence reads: CASSSDSAAGETQYF. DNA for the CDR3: TGTGCCAGCAGCTCGGACAGCGCCGCGGGAGAGACCCAGTACTTC.

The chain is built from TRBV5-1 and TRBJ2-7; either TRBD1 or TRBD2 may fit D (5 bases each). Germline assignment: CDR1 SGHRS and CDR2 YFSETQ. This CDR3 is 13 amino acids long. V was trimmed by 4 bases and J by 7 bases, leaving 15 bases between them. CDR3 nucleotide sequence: TGCGCCAGCAGCATGGGACCCGCCGGGGAGCAGTACTTC. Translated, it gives CASSMGPAGEQYF.

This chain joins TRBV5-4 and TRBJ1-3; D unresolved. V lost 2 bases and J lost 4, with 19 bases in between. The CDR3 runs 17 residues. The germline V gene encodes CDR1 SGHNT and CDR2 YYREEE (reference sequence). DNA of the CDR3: TGTGCCAGCAGCTTTCGGCAGGTCCCGTATGACGGAAACACCATATATTTT. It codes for CASSFRQVPYDGNTIYF.

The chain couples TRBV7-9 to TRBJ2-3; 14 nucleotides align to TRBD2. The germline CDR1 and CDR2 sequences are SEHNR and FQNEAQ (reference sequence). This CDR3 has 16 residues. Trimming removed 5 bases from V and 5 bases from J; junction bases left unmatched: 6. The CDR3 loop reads CASSQGLAGEGDTQYF. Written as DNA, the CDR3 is TGTGCCAGCAGCCAGGGACTAGCGGGAGAAGGAGATACGCAGTATTTT.

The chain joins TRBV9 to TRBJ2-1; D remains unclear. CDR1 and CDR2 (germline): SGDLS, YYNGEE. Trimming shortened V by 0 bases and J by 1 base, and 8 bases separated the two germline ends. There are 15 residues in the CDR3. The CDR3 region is CASSVGGASYNEQFF. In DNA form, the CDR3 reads TGTGCCAGCAGCGTAGGAGGTGCTTCCTACAATGAGCAGTTCTTC.

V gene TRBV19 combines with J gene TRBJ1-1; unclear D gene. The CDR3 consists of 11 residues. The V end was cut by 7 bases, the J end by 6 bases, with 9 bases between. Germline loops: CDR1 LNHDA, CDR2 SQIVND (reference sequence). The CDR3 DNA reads TGTGCCAGTAACCGGAGGTCTGAAGCTTTCTTT. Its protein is CASNRRSEAFF.

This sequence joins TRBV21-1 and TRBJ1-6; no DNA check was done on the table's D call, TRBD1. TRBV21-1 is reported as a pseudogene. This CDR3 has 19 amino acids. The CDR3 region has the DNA TGTGCCAGCAGTCCCGACAGGGGGCGCATCGGCTCCTATAATTCACCCCTCCACTTT. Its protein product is CASSPDRGRIGSYNSPLHF.

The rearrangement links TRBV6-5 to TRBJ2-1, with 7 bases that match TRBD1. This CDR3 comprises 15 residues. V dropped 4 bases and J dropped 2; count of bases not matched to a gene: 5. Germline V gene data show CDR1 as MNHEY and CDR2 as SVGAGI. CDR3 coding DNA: TGTGCCAGCAGTTGGACAGGCGGCACCTACAATGAGCAGTTCTTC. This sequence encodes CASSWTGGTYNEQFF.

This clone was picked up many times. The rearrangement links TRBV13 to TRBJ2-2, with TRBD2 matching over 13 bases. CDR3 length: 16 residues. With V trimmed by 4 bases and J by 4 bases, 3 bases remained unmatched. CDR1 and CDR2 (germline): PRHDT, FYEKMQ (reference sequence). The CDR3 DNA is TGTGCCAGCAGCTCGGGACTAGCGGGGCGCACCGGGGAGCTGTTTTTT. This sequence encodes CASSSGLAGRTGELFF.